This T cell receptor (beta chain) was sequenced for a study of CD8 T cells in Susac syndrome. With random hexamers, roughly 0.45 to 1 ug RNA was reverse transcribed. With immunoSEQ multiplex PCR, TCR beta CDR3 was amplified across 54 Vbeta and 13 Jbeta. TCRdb independently ran MiXCR on the immunoSEQ multiplex PCR reads; one entry per CDR3 protein. The sample yields 150,000 to 200,000 distinct CDR3 sequences, approximately 93% seen once. TCR beta from blood CD8+ and CD4+ T cells was sequenced. This CDR3 contains 14 residues. Germline V lookup: CDR1 SQVTM, CDR2 ANQGSEA. V was clipped by 3 bases and J by 5 bases, with 16 bases between them.

The clonotype was recovered from a human donor with multiple sclerosis. The sequenced sample was CD4+ T cells from PBMCs. The chain links TRBV29-1 to TRBJ1-1; the D gene is possibly TRBD1 (6 bases). The CDR3 DNA reads TGCAGCGTTGACGGCCGCAGGGGATGGACTGAAGCTTTCTTT. As protein: CSVDGRRGWTEAFF.